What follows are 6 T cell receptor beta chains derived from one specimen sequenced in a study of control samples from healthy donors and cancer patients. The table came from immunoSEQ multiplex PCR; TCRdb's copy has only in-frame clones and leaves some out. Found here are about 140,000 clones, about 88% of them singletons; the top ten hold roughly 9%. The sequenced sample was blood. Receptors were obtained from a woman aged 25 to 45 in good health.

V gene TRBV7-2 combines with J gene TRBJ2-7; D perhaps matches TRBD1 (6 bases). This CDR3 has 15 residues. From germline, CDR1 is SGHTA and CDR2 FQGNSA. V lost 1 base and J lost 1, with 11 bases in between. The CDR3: CASSLVQGPSYEQYF. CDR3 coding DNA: TGTGCCAGCAGCTTAGTACAGGGACCTTCCTACGAGCAGTACTTC.

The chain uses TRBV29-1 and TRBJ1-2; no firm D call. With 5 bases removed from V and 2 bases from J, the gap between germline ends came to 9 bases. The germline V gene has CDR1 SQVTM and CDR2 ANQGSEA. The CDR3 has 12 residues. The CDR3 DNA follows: TGCAGCGTTTGGCAGCTGAACTATGGCTACACCTTC. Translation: CSVWQLNYGYTF.

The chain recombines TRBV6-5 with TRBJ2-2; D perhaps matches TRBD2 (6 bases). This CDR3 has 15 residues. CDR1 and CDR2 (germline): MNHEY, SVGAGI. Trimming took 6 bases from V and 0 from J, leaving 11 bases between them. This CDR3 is CASRPASANTGELFF. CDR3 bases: TGTGCCAGCAGGCCTGCTAGCGCGAACACCGGGGAGCTGTTTTTT.

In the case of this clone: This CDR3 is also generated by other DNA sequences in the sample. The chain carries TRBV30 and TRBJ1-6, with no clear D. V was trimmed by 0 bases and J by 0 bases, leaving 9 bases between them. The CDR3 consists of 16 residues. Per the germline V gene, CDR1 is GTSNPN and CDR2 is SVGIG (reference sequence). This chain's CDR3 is CAWSVPRSSYNSPLHF. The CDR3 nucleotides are TGTGCCTGGAGTGTACCCAGAAGCTCCTATAATTCACCCCTCCACTTT.

CDR3 DNA: TGTGCCAGCAGTCCCGGACAGGGTATAACTTTCTTT. It yields the protein CASSPGQGITFF. V is TRBV12-3 or TRBV12-4 and J is TRBJ1-1; TRBD1 aligns across 8 bases. This CDR3 has 12 residues. V gave up 5 bases and J gave up 12 bases; unmatched junction bases: 8.

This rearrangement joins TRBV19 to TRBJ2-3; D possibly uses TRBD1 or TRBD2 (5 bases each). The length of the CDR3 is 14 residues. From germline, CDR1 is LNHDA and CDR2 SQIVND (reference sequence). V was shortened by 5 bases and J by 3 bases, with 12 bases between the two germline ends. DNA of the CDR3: TGTGCCAGTAGTGCCGGGACCCGGACAGATACGCAGTATTTT. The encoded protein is CASSAGTRTDTQYF.